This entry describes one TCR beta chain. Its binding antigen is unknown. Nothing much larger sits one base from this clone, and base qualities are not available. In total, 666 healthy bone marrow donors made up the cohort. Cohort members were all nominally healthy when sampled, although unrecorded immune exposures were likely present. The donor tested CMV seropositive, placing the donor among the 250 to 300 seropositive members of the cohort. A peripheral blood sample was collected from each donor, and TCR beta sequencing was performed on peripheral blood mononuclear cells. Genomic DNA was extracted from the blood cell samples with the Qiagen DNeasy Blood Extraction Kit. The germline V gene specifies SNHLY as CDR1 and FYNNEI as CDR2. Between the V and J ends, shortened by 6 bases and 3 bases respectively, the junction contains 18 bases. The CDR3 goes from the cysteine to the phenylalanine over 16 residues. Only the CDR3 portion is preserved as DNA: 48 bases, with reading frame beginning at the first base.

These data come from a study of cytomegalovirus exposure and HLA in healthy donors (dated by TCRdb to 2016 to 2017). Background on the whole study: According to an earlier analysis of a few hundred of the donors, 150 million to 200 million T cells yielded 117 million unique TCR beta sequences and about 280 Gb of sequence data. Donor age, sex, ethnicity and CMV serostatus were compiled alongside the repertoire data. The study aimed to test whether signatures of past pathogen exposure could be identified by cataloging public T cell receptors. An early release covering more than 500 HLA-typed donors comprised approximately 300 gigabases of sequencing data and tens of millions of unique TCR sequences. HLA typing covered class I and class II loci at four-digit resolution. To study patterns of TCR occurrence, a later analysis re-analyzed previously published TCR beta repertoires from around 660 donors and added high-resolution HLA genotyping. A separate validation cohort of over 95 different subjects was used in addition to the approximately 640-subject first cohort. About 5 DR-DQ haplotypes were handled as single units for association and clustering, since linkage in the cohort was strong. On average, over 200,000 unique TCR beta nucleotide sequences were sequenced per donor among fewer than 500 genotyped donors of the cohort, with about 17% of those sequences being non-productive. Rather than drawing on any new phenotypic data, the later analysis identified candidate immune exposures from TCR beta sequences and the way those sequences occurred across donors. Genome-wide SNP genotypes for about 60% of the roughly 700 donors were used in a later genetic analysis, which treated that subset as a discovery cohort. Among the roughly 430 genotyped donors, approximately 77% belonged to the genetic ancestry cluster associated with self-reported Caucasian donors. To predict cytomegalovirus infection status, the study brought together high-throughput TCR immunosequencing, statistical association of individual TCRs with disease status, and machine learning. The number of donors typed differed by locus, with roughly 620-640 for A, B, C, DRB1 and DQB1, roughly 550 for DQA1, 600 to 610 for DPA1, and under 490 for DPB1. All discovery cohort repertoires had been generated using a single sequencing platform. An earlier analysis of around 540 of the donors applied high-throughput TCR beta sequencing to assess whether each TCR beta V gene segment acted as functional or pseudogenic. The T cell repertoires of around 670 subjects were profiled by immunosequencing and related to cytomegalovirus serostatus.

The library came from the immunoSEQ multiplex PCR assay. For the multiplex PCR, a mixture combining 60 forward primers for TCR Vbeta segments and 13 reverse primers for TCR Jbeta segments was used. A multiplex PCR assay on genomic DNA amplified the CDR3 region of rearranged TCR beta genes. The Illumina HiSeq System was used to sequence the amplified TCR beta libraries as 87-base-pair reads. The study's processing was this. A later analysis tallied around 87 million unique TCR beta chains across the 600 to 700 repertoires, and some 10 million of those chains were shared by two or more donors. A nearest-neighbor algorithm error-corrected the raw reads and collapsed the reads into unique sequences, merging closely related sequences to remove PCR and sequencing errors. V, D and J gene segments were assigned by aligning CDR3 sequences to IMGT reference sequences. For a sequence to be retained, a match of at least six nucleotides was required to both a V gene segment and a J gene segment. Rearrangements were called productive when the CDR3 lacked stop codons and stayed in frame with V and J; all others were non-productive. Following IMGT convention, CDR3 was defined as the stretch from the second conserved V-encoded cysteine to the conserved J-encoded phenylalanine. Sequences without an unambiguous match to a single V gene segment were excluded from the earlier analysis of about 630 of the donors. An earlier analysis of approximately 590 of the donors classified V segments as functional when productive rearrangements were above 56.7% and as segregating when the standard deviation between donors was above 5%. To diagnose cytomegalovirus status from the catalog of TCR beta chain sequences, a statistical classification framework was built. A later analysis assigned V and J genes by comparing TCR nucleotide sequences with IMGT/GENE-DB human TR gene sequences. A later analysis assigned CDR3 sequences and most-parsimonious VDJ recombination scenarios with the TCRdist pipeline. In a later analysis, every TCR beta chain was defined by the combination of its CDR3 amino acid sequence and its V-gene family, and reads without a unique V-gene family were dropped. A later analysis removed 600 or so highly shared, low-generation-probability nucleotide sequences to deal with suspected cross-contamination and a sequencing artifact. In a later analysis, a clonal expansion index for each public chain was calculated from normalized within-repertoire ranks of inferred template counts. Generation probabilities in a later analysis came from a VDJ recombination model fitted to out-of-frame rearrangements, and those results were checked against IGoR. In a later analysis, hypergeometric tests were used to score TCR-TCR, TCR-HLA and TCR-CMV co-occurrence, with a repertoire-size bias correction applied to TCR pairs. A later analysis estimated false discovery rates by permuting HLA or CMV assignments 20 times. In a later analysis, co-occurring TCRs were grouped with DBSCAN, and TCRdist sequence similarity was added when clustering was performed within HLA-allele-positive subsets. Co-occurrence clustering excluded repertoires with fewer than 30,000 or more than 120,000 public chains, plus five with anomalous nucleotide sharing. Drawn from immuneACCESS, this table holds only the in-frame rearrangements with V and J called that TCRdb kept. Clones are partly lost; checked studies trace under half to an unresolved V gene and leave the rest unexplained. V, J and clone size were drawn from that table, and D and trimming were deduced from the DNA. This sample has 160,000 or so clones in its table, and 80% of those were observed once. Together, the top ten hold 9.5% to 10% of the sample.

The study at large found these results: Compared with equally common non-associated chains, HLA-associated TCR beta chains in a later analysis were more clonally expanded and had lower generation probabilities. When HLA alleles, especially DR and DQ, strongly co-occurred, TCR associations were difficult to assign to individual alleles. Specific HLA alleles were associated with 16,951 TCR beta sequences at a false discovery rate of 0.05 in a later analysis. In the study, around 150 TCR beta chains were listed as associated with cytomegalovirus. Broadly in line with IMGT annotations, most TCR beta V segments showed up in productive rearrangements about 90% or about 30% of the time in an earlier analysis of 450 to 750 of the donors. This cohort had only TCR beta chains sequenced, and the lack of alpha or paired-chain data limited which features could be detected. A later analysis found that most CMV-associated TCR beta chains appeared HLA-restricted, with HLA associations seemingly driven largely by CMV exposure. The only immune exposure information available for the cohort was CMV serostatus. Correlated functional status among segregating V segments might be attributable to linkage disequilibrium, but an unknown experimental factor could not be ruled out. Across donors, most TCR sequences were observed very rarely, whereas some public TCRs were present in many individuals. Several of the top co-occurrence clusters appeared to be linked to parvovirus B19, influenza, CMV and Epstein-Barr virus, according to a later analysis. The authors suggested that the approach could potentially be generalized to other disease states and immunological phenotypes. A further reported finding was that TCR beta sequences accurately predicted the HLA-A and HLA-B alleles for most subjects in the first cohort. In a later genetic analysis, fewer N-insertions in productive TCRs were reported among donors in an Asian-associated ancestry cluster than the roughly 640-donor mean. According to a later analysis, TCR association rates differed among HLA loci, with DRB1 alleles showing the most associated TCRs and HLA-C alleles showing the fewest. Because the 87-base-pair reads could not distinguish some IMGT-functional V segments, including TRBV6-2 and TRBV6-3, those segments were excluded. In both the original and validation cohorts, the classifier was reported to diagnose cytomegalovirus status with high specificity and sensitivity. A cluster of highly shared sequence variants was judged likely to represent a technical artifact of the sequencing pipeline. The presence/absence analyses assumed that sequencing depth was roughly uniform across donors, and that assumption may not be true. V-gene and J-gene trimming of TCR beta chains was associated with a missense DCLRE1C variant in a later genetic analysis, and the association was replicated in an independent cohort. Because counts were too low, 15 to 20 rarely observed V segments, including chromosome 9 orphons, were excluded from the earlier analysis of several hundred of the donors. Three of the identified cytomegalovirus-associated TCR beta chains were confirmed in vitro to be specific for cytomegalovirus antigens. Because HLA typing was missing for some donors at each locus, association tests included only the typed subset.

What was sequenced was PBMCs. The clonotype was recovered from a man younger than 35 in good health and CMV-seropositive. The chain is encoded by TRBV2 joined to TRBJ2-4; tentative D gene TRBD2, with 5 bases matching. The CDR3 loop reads CASRDGVVGFKNIQYF. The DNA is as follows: TGTGCCAGCAGAGACGGGGTAGTGGGATTCAAAAACATTCAGTACTTC.